This is a list of T cell receptor beta chains from one sample in a study of T cells in Graves' hyperthyroidism and ophthalmopathy. TCRdb reprocessed the multiplex PCR reads with MiXCR, giving one entry per CDR3 protein. There are over 45,000 distinct CDR3 sequences in the sample; approximately 50% occur only once, and about 30% lies in the top ten. Material: peripheral blood or thyroid tissue (not recorded which). These receptors all come from a woman aged 50 to 60 with Graves' hyperthyroidism. The CDR3 runs from the conserved cysteine through the conserved F or W. A D gene is named only where the DNA matches it firmly. Only some rows state a clone size, as once, few, many or a class for expanded clones.

>TRBD2|TRBJ2-7|once|TRBV20-1
CSAWGLVSYEQYF
TGCAGTGCTTGGGGACTAGTGAGCTACGAGCAGTACTTC
>TRBD1|TRBJ1-1|medium-sized|TRBV29-1
CSAGDRGNTEAFF
TGCAGCGCTGGTGACAGGGGGAACACTGAAGCTTTCTTT
>NA|TRBJ1-4|many|TRBV7-9
CASSFANTGGGDEKLFF
TGTGCCAGCAGCTTCGCCAACACAGGCGGAGGAGACGAAAAACTGTTTTTT
>NA|TRBJ1-1|many|TRBV10-3
CAIRGVDTKAFF
TGTGCCATCAGGGGGGTGGACACTAAAGCTTTCTTT
>NA|TRBJ1-1|NA|TRBV30
CAWSDLNTEAFF
TGTGCCTGGAGTGACTTGAACACTGAAGCTTTCTTT
>TRBD2|TRBJ2-5|NA|TRBV7-2
CASRGLAGGLKTQYF
TGTGCCAGCCGGGGACTAGCGGGAGGGCTAAAGACCCAGTACTTC
>NA|TRBJ2-2|NA|TRBV14
CASSQDLSLYTGELFF
TGTGCCAGCAGCCAAGATCTCTCACTCTACACCGGGGAGCTGTTTTTT
>NA|TRBJ1-5|NA|TRBV10-1
CASSVGDGRPRHF
TGCGCCAGCAGTGTAGGGGACGGTCGGCCCCGGCATTTT
>NA|TRBJ2-2|NA|TRBV2
CASRPGTGELFF
TGTGCCAGTCGTCCGGGCACCGGGGAGCTGTTTTTT
>NA|TRBJ1-1|NA|TRBV29-1
CSAQRQARGTEAFF
TGCAGCGCCCAACGACAGGCCCGGGGCACTGAAGCTTTCTTT
>TRBD1|TRBJ1-2|few|TRBV15
CATSRAGGDGYTF
TGTGCCACCAGCAGAGCAGGGGGCGATGGCTACACCTTC
>NA|TRBJ1-2|NA|TRBV25-1
CASSASSLALVNGYTF
TGTGCCAGCAGTGCCAGCAGCTTAGCTCTTGTTAATGGCTACACCTTC
>TRBD2|TRBJ2-2|many|TRBV28
CASSSLAGFGGTGELFF
TGTGCCAGCAGTTCTCTAGCGGGATTTGGTGGAACCGGGGAGCTGTTTTTT
>NA|TRBJ2-3|once|TRBV4-2
CASSQDGQREDTQYF
TGTGCCAGCAGCCAAGATGGACAGAGGGAAGATACGCAGTATTTT
>NA|TRBJ1-1|NA|TRBV5-1
CASSLAGAFF
TGCGCCAGCAGCTTGGCCGGGGCTTTCTTT
>NA|TRBJ2-6|many|TRBV6-7
CASSYSEGFLSGANVLTF
TGTGCCAGCAGTTACTCCGAGGGTTTTTTATCTGGGGCCAACGTCCTGACTTTC
>NA|TRBJ2-7|many|TRBV29-1
CSAGGDRSSYEQYF
TGCAGCGCTGGGGGTGACAGGAGCTCCTACGAGCAGTACTTC
>NA|TRBJ2-2|NA|TRBV6-1
CASSGGLAGVPGSCFF
NA
>NA|TRBJ2-6|NA|TRBV11-3
CAGSGARVTSGANVLTF
TGTGCCGGCAGCGGCGCCCGGGTCACCTCTGGGGCCAACGTCCTGACTTTC
>TRBD1|TRBJ2-7|NA|TRBV12-3/TRBV12-4
CASSLIGTAYEQYF
TGTGCCAGCAGTTTAATCGGGACAGCCTACGAGCAGTACTTC
>NA|TRBJ2-5|NA|TRBV20-1
CSARWQADQPQYF
TGCAGTGCTAGATGGCAGGCCGATCAGCCCCAGTACTTC
>TRBD1|TRBJ1-1|many|TRBV19
CASSKRQGEWNTEAFF
TGTGCCAGTAGTAAAAGGCAGGGGGAGTGGAACACTGAAGCTTTCTTT
>TRBD1|TRBJ2-2|few|TRBV6-1
CASSVTRDSPNTGELFF
TGTGCCAGCAGTGTTACCCGGGACAGCCCGAACACCGGGGAGCTGTTTTTT
>TRBD2|TRBJ2-5|NA|TRBV20-1
CSARVPGLAGGPEETQYF
TGCAGTGCTAGAGTCCCGGGACTAGCGGGGGGGCCGGAAGAGACCCAGTACTTC
>NA|TRBJ1-3|many|TRBV24-1
CATSGSDGNTIYF
TGTGCCACCAGTGGGTCGGATGGAAACACCATATATTTT
>NA|TRBJ1-3|many|TRBV9
CASSVDSGGTGNTTYF
TGTGCCAGCAGCGTAGATTCCGGAGGAACTGGAAACACCACATATTTT
>NA|TRBJ1-5|NA|TRBV2
CASCKEEYSNQPQHF
TGTGCCAGCTGTAAGGAAGAATATAGCAATCAGCCCCAGCATTTT
>NA|TRBJ1-1|NA|TRBV29-1
CSVGDGSVAFF
TGCAGCGTTGGAGACGGGTCTGTAGCTTTCTTT
>NA|TRBJ2-1|NA|TRBV15
CATSIGASSYNEQFF
TGTGCCACCAGCATCGGGGCAAGCTCCTACAATGAGCAGTTCTTC
>NA|TRBJ1-2|NA|TRBV9
CASSVGLNYGYTF
TGTGCCAGCAGCGTAGGCCTAAACTATGGCTACACCTTC
>TRBD1|TRBJ1-2|NA|TRBV5-1
CASSTDRGHGYTF
TGTGCCAGCAGCACGGACAGGGGGCACGGCTACACCTTC
>NA|TRBJ1-1|medium-sized|TRBV7-9
CASSSWTANGTFF
TGTGCCAGCAGCTCTTGGACGGCCAATGGGACTTTCTTT
>NA|TRBJ2-7|many|TRBV7-2
CASSLGGNSYEQYF
TGTGCCAGCAGCTTAGGGGGGAACTCCTACGAGCAGTACTTC
>NA|TRBJ2-2|many|TRBV5-1
CASSPRGDANTGELFF
TGCGCCAGCAGCCCGAGGGGTGACGCGAACACCGGGGAGCTGTTTTTT
>NA|TRBJ1-1|many|TRBV20-1
CSARLWNRNTEAFF
TGCAGTGCTAGACTCTGGAACCGGAACACTGAAGCTTTCTTT
>NA|TRBJ1-5|many|TRBV29-1
CSVDEGLGQPQHF
TGCAGCGTTGATGAGGGGCTCGGACAGCCCCAGCATTTT
>TRBD1|TRBJ1-5|many|TRBV5-4
CASSLDGTGVGNQPQHF
TGTGCCAGCAGCTTGGATGGGACAGGGGTTGGCAATCAGCCCCAGCATTTT
>TRBD1|TRBJ2-3|NA|TRBV2
CASSEAIGTGFSDTQYF
TGTGCCAGCAGTGAAGCGATCGGGACAGGGTTTTCAGATACGCAGTATTTT
>TRBD1|TRBJ1-1|many|TRBV2
CASREQGARTEAFF
TGTGCCAGCAGGGAACAGGGGGCGAGGACTGAAGCTTTCTTT
>TRBD1|TRBJ1-2|NA|TRBV10-3
CAISGGQGAFTF
TGTGCCATCAGTGGTGGACAGGGGGCGTTCACCTTC
>TRBD1|TRBJ2-5|many|TRBV12-3/TRBV12-4
CASSVGQQETQYF
TGTGCCAGCAGTGTGGGACAGCAAGAGACCCAGTACTTC
>NA|TRBJ1-5|many|TRBV4-1
CASSQGGGDQPQHF
TGCGCCAGCAGCCAAGGGGGTGGAGATCAGCCCCAGCATTTT
>TRBD2|TRBJ2-2|many|TRBV4-1
CASSQSGRNTGELFF
TGCGCCAGCAGCCAGAGCGGGAGGAACACCGGGGAGCTGTTTTTT
>TRBD1|TRBJ2-7|NA|TRBV10-3
CAIKSDRVYEQYF
TGTGCCATCAAATCGGACAGGGTCTACGAGCAGTACTTC
>TRBD1|TRBJ1-1|once|TRBV7-9
CASSLQGVGTEASF
TGTGCCAGCAGCTTACAGGGGGTGGGCACTGAAGCTTCCTTT
>TRBD2|TRBJ2-7|many|TRBV3-1
CASSHLGGGSSYEQYF
TGTGCCAGCAGCCATCTCGGCGGGGGGAGCTCCTACGAGCAGTACTTC
>NA|TRBJ2-7|NA|TRBV10-3
CAIRTGGRGYEQYF
TGTGCCATCCGGACAGGAGGGAGAGGCTACGAGCAGTACTTC
>TRBD2|TRBJ2-5|many|TRBV20-1
CSVRLAGGRQETQYF
TGCAGTGTGCGGCTAGCGGGAGGTCGGCAAGAGACCCAGTACTTC
>TRBD1|TRBJ1-6|NA|TRBV2
CASRRRTGGDSPLHF
TGTGCCAGCAGGAGGAGGACAGGGGGAGATTCACCCCTCCACTTT
>NA|TRBJ1-5|NA|TRBV7-9
CASSQSPPPETQHF
TGTGCCAGCAGCCAATCTCCCCCGCCGGAGACCCAGCATTTT
>TRBD1|TRBJ2-7|NA|TRBV20-1
CSASGLGEGAYF
TGCAGTGCTAGCGGTCTGGGCGAGGGGGCCTACTTC
>TRBD1|TRBJ1-5|once|TRBV6-5
CAGTGTGGKQPQHF
TGTGCCGGCACCGGGACAGGGGGTAAACAGCCCCAGCATTTC
>NA|TRBJ2-5|few|TRBV20-1
CSARYRQTGETQYF
TGCAGTGCTAGATATCGACAGACCGGGGAGACCCAGTACTTC
>NA|TRBJ1-6|NA|TRBV10-3
CAISGDLNSPLHF
TGTGCCATCAGCGGCGATCTTAATTCACCCCTCCACTTT
>NA|TRBJ2-3|NA|TRBV20-1
CSARDRGMGGTQYF
TGCAGTGCTAGAGATCGTGGGATGGGTGGTACGCAGTATTTT
>NA|TRBJ2-3|NA|TRBV20-1
CSANVRGFSDTQYF
TGCAGTGCTAACGTGCGCGGATTCTCAGATACGCAGTATTTT
>NA|TRBJ2-5|NA|TRBV15
CATSMVGRETQYF
TGTGCCACCAGCATGGTGGGGCGGGAGACCCAGTACTTC
>NA|TRBJ2-7|many|TRBV5-8
CASSHPSVSYEQYF
TGTGCCAGCAGCCACCCTAGCGTCTCCTACGAGCAGTACTTC
>TRBD2|TRBJ2-5|NA|TRBV2
CASSPLAGGGETQYF
TGTGCCAGCAGCCCCCTAGCGGGAGGAGGCGAGACCCAGTACTTC
>NA|TRBJ2-2|NA|TRBV2
CATWSGELFF
TGTGCCACCTGGTCCGGGGAGCTGTTTTTT